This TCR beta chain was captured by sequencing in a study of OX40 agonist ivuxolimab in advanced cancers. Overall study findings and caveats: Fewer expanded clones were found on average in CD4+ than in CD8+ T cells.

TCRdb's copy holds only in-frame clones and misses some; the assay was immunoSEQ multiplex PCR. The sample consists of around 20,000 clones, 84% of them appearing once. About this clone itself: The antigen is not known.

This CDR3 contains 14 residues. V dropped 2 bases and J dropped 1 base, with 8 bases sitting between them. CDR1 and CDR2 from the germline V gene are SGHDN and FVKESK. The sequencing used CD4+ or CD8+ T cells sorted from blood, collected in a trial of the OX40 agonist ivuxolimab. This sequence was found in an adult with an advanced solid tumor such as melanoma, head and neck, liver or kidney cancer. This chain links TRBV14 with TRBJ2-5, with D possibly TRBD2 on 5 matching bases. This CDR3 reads CASSQRDFQETQYF. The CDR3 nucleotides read TGTGCCAGCAGCCAACGGGATTTCCAAGAGACCCAGTACTTC.